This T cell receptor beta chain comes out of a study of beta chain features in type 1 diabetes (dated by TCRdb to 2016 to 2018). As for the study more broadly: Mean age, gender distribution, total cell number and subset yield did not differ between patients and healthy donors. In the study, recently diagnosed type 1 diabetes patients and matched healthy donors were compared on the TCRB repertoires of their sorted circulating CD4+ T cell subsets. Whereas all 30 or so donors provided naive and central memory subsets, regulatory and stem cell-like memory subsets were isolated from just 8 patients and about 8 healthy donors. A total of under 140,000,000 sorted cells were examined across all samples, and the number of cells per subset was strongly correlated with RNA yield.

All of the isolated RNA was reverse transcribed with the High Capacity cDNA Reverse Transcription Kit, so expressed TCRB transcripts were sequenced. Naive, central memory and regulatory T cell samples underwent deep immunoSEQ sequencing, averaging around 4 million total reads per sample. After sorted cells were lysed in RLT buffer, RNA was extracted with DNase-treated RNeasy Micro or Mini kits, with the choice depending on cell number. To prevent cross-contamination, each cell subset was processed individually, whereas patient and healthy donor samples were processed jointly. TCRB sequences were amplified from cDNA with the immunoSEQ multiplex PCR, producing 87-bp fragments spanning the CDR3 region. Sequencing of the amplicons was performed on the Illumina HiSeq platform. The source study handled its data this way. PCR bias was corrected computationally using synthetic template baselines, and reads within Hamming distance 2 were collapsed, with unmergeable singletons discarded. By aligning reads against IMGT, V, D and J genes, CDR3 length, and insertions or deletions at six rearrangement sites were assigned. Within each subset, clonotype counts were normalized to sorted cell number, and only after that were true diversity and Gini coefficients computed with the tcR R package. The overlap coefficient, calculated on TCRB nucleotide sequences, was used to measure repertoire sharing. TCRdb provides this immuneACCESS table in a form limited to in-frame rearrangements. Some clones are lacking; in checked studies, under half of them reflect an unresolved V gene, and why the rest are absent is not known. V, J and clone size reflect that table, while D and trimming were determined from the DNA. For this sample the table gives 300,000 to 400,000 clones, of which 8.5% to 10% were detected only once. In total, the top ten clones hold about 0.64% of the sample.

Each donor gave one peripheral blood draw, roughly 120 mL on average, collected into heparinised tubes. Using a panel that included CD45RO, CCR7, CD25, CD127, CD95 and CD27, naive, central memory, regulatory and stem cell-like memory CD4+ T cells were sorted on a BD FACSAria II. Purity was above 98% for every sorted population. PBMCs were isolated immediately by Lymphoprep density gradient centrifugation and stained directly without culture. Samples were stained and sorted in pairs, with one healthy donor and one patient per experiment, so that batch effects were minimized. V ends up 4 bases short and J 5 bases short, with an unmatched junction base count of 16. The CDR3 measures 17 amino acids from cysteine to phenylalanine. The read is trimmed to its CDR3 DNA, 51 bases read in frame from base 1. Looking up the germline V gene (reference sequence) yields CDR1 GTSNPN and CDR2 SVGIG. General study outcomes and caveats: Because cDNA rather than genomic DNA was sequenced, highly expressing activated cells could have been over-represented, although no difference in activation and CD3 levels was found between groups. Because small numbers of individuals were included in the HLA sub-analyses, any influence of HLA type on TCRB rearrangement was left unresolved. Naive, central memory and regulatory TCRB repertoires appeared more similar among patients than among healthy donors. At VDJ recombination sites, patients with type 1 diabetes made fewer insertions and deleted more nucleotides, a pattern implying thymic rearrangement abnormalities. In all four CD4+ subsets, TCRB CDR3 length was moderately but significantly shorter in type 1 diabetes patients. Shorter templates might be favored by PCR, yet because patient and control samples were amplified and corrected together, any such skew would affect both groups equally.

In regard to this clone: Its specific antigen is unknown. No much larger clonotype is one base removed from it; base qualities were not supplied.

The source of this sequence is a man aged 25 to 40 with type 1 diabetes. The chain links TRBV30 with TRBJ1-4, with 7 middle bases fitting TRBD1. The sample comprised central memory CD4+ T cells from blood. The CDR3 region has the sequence CAWTHFNQGGWNEKLFF. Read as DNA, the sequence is TGTGCCTGGACTCATTTTAATCAGGGGGGCTGGAATGAAAAACTGTTTTTT.